A selection of T cell receptor beta chains follows, all from one sample in a study of T cell changes during pregnancy in multiple sclerosis. Clones were read by immunoSEQ multiplex PCR, and TCRdb kept only the in-frame ones, dropping some. Of roughly 79,000 clones detected, 93% appear once; the ten largest clones hold 0.65% to 0.75%. Sequenced material: peripheral blood, taken in the second trimester of pregnancy. All receptors come from a female donor in good health, enrolled as a control in a pregnancy study. The CDR3 runs from the conserved cysteine through the conserved F or W. Each record gives: D gene, V gene, J gene, CDR3 length, CDR3 protein. A D gene is named only where the DNA matches it firmly.

D: -; V: TRBV18; J: TRBJ2-7; length: 12; CDR3: CASSLASYEQYF
D: TRBD1; V: TRBV7-2; J: TRBJ1-6; length: 14; CDR3: CASSRTGGNSPLHF
D: TRBD1; V: TRBV5-1; J: TRBJ1-1; length: 14; CDR3: CASRRDRENTEAFF
D: TRBD2; V: TRBV29-1; J: TRBJ2-7; length: 13; CDR3: CSVGGGWTYEQYF
D: TRBD2; V: TRBV7-3; J: TRBJ2-4; length: 15; CDR3: CASSLSGGAKNIQYF
D: -; V: TRBV27; J: TRBJ2-5; length: 17; CDR3: CASTDRSAGAYQETQYF
D: -; V: TRBV20-1; J: TRBJ2-7; length: 11; CDR3: CSAPGKGEQYF
D: -; V: TRBV9; J: TRBJ1-2; length: 15; CDR3: CASSETTVSAGGYTF
D: -; V: TRBV10-2; J: TRBJ2-1; length: 12; CDR3: CASRVSGNEQFF
D: TRBD1; V: TRBV5-6; J: TRBJ2-1; length: 15; CDR3: CASSQGQGGHNEQFF
D: TRBD1; V: TRBV7-7; J: TRBJ2-5; length: 14; CDR3: CASSRDRAQETQYF
D: TRBD1; V: TRBV5-5; J: TRBJ1-5; length: 14; CDR3: CASSAGQENQPQHF
D: -; V: TRBV7-2; J: TRBJ2-7; length: 15; CDR3: CASSLASGGDYEQYF
D: -; V: TRBV7-6; J: TRBJ1-3; length: 15; CDR3: CASSLSQGSGNTIYF
D: -; V: TRBV21-1; J: TRBJ1-2; length: 15; CDR3: CASTLKQGGNYGYTF
D: TRBD2; V: TRBV7-9; J: TRBJ2-1; length: 13; CDR3: CASGLAGDNEQFF
D: TRBD1; V: TRBV7-9; J: TRBJ1-1; length: 15; CDR3: CASTGTGASGAEAFF
D: TRBD2; V: TRBV5-4; J: TRBJ2-3; length: 16; CDR3: CASSRRLAGFTDTQYF
D: TRBD1; V: TRBV19; J: TRBJ1-5; length: 15; CDR3: CASNSRGLNFQPQHF
D: -; V: TRBV7-2; J: TRBJ2-5; length: 14; CDR3: CASSLAGYQETQYF
D: -; V: TRBV25-1; J: TRBJ1-1; length: 12; CDR3: CASRGQNTEAFF
D: TRBD1; V: TRBV5-4; J: TRBJ1-2; length: 15; CDR3: CASRPGTAVVDGYTF
D: -; V: TRBV4-1; J: TRBJ1-3; length: 18; CDR3: CASSQGLPESISGNTIYF
D: TRBD1; V: TRBV5-8; J: TRBJ1-6; length: 17; CDR3: CASSPPDRVGYNSPLHF
D: -; V: TRBV7-2; J: TRBJ1-1; length: 16; CDR3: CASSFLGGDMNTEAFF
D: -; V: TRBV19; J: TRBJ1-1; length: 15; CDR3: CATNLDWAGNTEAFF
D: -; V: TRBV5-1; J: TRBJ1-4; length: 15; CDR3: CASSSSGGTNEKLFF
D: -; V: TRBV19; J: TRBJ1-3; length: 14; CDR3: CASTVETPGNTIYF
D: TRBD1; V: TRBV19; J: TRBJ2-3; length: 15; CDR3: CASRDDRVGTDTQYF